This T cell receptor (beta chain) emerged from a study of preoperative IRX-2 immunotherapy in early breast cancer. Some clones are missing from TCRdb's copy, which holds only in-frame ones; the method was immunoSEQ multiplex PCR. The data show about 98,000 clones, about nine tenths seen once. With 5 bases removed from V and 7 bases from J, the gap between germline ends came to 24 bases. This CDR3 comprises 17 residues. Looked up from germline, CDR1 is MNHGY and CDR2 is SAAAGT. Noted treatment: preoperative locoregional IRX-2 cytokine immunotherapy. Patients received preoperative, locoregional IRX-2 cytokine immunotherapy in a phase Ib study.

The specimen was tumor tissue, collected after IRX-2 immunotherapy. V and J are TRBV6-8 and TRBJ2-1, with D tentatively TRBD1 or TRBD2 (11 bases each). This TCR derives from a human donor with breast cancer. CDR3 loop: CASSGPTSGTGGNEQFF. In nucleotides, the CDR3 is TGTGCCAGCAGTGGGCCGACTAGCGGGACAGGGGGGAATGAGCAGTTCTTC.